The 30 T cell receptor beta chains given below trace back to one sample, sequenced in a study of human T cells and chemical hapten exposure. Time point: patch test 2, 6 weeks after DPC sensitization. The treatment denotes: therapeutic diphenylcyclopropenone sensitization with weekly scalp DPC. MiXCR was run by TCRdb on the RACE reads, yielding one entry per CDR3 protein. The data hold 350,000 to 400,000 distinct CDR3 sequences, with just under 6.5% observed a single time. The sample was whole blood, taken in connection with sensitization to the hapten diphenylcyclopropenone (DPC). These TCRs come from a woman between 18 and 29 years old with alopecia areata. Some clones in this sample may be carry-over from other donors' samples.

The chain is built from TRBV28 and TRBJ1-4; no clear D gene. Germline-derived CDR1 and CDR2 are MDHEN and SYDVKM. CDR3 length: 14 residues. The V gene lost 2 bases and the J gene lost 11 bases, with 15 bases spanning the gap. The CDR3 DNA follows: TGTGCCAGCAGTTTAGTGACCGCCTTGGGGAAACTGTTTTTT. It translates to CASSLVTALGKLFF. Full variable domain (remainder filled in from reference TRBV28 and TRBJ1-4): DVKVTQSSRYLVKRTGEKVFLECVQDMDHENMFWYRQDPGLGLRLIYFSYDVKMKEKGDIPEGYSVSREKKERFSLILESASTNQTSMYLCASSLVTALGKLFFGSGTQLSVL.

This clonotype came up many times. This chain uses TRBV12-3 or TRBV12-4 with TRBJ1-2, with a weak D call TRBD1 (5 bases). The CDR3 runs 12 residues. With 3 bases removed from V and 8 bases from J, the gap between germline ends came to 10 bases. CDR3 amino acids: CASSFAGRGYTF. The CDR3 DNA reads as TGTGCCAGCAGTTTTGCAGGGAGAGGCTACACCTTC.

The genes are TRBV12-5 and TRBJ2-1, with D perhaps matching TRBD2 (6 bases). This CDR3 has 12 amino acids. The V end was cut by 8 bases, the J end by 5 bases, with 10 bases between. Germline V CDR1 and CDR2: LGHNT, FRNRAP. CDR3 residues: CASRRANNEQFF. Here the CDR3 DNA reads TGTGCTAGTCGGAGGGCCAACAATGAGCAGTTCTTC.

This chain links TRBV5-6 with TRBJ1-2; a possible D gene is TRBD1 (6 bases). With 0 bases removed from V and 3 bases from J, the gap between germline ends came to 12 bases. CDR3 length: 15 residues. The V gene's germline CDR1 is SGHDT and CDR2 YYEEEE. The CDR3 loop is CASSLDQGIYYGYTF. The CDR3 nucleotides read TGTGCCAGCAGCTTGGACCAGGGGATCTACTATGGCTACACCTTC.

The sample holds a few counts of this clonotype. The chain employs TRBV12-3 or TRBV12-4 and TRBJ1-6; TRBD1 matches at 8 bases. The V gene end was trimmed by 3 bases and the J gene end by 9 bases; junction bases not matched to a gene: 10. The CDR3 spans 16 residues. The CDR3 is CASSFGGRGRSSPLHF. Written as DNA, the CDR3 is TGTGCCAGCAGTTTTGGGGGCAGGGGGCGATCTTCACCCCTCCACTTT.

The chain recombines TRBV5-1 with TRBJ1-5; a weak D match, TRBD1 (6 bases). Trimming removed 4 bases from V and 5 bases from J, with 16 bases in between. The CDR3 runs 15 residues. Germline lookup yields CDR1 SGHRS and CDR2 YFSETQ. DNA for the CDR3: TGCGCCAGCAGCAGGAATACAGGGCCAGATCAGCCCCAGCATTTT. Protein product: CASSRNTGPDQPQHF.

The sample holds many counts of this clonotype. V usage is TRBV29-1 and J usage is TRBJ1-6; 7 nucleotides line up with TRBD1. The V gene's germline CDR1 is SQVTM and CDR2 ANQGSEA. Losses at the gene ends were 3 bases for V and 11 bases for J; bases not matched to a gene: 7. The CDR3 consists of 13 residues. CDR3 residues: CSVETAGGPPLHF. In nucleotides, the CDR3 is TGCAGCGTTGAGACGGCAGGGGGGCCACCCCTCCACTTT.

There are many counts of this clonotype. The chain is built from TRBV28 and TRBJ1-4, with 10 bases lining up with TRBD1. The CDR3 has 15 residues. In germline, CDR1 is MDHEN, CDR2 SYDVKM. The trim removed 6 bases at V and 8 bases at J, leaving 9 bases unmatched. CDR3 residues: CASSVGTGVPEKLFF. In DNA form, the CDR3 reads TGTGCCAGCAGCGTGGGGACAGGGGTTCCGGAAAAACTGTTTTTT.

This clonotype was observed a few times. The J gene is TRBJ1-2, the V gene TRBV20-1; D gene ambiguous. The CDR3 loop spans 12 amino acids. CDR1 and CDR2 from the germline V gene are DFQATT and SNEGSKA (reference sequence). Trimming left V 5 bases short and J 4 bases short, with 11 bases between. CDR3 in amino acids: CSAATAPYGYTF. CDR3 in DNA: TGCAGTGCTGCGACTGCCCCCTATGGCTACACCTTC.

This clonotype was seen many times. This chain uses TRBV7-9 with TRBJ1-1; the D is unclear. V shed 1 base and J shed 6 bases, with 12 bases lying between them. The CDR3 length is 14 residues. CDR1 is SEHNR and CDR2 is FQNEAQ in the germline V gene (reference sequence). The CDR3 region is CASSLGWVGAEAFF. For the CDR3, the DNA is TGTGCCAGCAGCTTAGGGTGGGTAGGAGCTGAAGCTTTCTTT.

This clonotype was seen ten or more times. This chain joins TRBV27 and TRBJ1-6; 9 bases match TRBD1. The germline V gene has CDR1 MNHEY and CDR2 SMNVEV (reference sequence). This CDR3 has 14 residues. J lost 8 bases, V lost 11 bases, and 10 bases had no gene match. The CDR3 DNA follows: TGTGCCTCCTCTCGGGACAGGGTTCATTCACCCCTCCACTTT. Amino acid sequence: CASSRDRVHSPLHF.

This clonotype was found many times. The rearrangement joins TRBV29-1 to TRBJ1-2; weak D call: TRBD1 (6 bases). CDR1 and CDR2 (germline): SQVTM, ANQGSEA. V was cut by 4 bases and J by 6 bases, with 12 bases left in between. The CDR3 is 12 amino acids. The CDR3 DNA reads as TGCAGCGTTGTAGGGGGGTTCCATGGCTACACCTTC. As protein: CSVVGGFHGYTF.

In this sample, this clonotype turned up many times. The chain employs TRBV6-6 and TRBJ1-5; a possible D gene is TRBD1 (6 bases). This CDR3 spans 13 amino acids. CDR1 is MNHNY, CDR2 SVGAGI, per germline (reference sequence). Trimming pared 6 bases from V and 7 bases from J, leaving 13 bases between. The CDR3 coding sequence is TGTGCCAGCAGCGCAGGGGAGGCACAGCCCCAGCATTTT. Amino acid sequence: CASSAGEAQPQHF.

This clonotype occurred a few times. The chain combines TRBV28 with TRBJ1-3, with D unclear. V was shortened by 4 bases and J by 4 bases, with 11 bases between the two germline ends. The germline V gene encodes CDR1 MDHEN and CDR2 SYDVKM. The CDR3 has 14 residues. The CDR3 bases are TGTGCCAGCAGTTCACCGTGGCAGGGAAACACCATATATTTT. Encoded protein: CASSSPWQGNTIYF.

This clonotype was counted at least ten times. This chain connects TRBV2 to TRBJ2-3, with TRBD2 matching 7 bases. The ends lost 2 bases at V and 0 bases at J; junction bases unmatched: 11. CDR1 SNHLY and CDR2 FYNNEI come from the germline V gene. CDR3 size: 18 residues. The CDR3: CASSEIAGSPYSTDTQYF. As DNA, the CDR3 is TGTGCCAGCAGTGAAATAGCGGGCTCACCATATAGCACAGATACGCAGTATTTT. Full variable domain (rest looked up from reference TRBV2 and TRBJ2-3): EPEVTQTPSHQVTQMGQEVILRCVPISNHLYFYWYRQILGQKVEFLVSFYNNEISEKSEIFDDQFSVERPDGSNFTLKIRSTKLEDSAMYFCASSEIAGSPYSTDTQYFGPGTRLTVL.

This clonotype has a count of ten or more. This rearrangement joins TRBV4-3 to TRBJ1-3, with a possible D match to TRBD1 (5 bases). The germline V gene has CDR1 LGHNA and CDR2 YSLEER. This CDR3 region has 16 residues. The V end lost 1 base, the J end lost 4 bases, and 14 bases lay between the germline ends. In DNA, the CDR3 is TGCGCCAGCAGCCAAGTTGGGGGGTCTCGGGGAAACACCATATATTTT. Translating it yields CASSQVGGSRGNTIYF.

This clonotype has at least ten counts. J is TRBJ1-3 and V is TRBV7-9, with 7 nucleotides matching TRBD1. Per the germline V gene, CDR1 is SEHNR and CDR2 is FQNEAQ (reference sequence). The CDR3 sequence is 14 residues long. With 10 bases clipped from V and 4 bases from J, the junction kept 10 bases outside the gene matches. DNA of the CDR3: TGTGCCATCGACAGGGCGACGGCCGGAAACACCATATATTTT. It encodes CAIDRATAGNTIYF.

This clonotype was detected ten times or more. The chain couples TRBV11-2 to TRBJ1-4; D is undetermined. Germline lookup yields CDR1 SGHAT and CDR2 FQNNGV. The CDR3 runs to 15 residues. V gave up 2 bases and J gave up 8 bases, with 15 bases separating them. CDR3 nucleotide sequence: TGTGCCAGCAGCTTATGGCCCAGATCGGGGGAAAAACTGTTTTTT. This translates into CASSLWPRSGEKLFF.

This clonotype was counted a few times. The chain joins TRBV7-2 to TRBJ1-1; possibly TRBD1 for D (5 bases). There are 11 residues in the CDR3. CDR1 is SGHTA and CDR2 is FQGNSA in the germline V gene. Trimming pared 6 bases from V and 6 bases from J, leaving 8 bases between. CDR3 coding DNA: TGTGCCAGCAGACAGGAGCCTGAAGCTTTCTTT. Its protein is CASRQEPEAFF.

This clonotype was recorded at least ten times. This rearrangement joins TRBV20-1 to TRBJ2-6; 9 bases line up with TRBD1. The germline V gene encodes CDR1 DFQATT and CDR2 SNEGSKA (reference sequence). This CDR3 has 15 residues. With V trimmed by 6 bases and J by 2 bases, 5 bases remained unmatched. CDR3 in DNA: TGCAGTGCGACCACAGGGGGCGCTGGGGCCAACGTCCTGACTTTC. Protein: CSATTGGAGANVLTF.

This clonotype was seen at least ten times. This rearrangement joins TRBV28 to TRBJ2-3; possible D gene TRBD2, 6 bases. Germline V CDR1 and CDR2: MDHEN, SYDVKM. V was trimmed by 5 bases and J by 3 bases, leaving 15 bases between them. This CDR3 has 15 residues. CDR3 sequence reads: CASSDGTSDTDTQYF. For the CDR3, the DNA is TGTGCCAGCAGTGACGGGACTTCGGATACAGATACGCAGTATTTT. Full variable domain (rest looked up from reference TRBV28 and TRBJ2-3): DVKVTQSSRYLVKRTGEKVFLECVQDMDHENMFWYRQDPGLGLRLIYFSYDVKMKEKGDIPEGYSVSREKKERFSLILESASTNQTSMYLCASSDGTSDTDTQYFGPGTRLTVL.

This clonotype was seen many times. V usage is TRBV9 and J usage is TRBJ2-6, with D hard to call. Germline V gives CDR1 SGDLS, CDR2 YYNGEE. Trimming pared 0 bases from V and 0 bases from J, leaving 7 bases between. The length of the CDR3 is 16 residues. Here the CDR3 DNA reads TGTGCCAGCAGCGTAGCTAGATTCTCTGGGGCCAACGTCCTGACTTTC. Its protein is CASSVARFSGANVLTF.

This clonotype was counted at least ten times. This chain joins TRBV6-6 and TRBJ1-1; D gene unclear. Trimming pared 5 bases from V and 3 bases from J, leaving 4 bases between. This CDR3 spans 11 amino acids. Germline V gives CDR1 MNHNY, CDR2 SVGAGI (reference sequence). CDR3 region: CASSADTEAFF. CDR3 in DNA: TGTGCCAGCAGTGCCGACACTGAAGCTTTCTTT.

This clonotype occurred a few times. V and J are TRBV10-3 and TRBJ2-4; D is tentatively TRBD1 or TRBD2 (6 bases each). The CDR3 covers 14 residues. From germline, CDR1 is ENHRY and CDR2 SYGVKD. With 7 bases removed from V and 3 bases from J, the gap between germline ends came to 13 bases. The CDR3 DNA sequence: TGTGCCATCACCGAAAAGGGGGGCAAAAACATTCAGTACTTC. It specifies CAITEKGGKNIQYF.

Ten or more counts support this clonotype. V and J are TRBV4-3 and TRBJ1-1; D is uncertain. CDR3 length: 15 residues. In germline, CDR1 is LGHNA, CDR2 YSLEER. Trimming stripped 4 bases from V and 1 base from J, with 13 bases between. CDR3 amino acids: CASSRFELANTEAFF. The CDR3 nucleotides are TGCGCCAGCAGCCGATTTGAGTTAGCGAACACTGAAGCTTTCTTT.

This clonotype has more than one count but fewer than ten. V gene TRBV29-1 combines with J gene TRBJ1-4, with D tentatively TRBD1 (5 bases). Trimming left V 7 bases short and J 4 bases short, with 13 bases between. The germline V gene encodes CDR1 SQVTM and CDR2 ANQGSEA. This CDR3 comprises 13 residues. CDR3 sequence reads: CSARGDLNEKLFF. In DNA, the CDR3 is TGCAGCGCGAGAGGGGATCTTAATGAAAAACTGTTTTTT.

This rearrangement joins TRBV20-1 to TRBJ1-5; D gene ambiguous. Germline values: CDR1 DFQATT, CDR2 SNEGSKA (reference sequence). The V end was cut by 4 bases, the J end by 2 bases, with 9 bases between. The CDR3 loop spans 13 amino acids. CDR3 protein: CSAMRDGNQPQHF. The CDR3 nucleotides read TGCAGTGCTATGCGGGATGGCAATCAGCCCCAGCATTTT.

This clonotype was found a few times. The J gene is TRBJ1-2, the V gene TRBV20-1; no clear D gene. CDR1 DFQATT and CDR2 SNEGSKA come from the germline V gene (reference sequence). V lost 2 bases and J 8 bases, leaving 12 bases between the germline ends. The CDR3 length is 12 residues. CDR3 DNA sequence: TGCAGTGCTAGAAATTCGCGACAAGGCTACACCTTC. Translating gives CSARNSRQGYTF.

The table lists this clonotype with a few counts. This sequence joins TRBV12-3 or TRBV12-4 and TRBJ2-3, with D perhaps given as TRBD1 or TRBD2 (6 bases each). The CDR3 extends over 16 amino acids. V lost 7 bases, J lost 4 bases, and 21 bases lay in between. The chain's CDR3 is CASIRGVLSSADTQYF. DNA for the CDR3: TGTGCCAGCATTAGGGGGGTGTTATCTTCGGCAGATACGCAGTATTTT.

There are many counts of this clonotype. CDR3 DNA sequence: TGTGCCAGCAGTTTCCATCGCGATGAGCAGTTCTTC. Protein sequence: CASSFHRDEQFF. The chain couples TRBV9 to TRBJ2-1; D gene ambiguous. The CDR3 is made up of 12 amino acids. CDR1 is SGDLS and CDR2 is YYNGEE in the germline V gene. V gave up 5 bases and J gave up 8 bases, with 11 bases separating them.